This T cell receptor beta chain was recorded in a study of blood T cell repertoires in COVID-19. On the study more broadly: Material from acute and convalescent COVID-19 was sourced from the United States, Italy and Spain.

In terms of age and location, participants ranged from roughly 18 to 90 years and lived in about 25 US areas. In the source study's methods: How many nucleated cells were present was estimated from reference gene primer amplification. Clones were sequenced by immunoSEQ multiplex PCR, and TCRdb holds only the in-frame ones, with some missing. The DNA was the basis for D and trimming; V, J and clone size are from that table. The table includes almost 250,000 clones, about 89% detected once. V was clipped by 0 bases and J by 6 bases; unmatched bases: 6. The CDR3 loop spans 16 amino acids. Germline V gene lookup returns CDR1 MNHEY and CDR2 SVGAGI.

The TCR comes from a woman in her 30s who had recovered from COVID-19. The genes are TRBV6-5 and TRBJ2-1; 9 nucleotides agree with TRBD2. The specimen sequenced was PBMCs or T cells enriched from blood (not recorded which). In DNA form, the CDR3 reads TGTGCCAGCAGTTACTCCCTAGCGGGAATGGGCAATGAGCAGTTCTTC. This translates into CASSYSLAGMGNEQFF.